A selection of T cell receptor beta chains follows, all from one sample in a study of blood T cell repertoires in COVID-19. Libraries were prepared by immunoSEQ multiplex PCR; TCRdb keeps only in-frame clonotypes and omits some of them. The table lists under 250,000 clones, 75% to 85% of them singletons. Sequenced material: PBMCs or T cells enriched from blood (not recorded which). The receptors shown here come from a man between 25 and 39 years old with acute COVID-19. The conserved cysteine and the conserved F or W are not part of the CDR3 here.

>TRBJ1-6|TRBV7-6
ASSLDGQGNSPLH
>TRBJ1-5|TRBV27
ASSFRVGNQPQH
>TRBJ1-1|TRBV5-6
ASSTTGVYTEAF
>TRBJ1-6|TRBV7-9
ASSPPGQLVSPLH
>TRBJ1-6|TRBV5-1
ASSLSGADNSPLH
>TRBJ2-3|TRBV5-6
ASNSRTGIPDTQY
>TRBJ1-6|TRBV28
ASSPTGTEAPLH
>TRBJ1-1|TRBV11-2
ASSLPGDAEAF
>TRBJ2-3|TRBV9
ASSSPGTSGGGDTQY
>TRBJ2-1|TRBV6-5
ASQRGANGFEQF
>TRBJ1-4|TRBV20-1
SASTGGEEKLF
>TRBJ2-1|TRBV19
ASSTGQNGQNEQF
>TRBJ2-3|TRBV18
ASSPQTTLTGVRTDTQY
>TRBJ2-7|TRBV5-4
ASSGDSYEQY
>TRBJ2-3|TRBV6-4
ASSETGTDTQY
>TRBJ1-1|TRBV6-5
VVPGTALGTEAF
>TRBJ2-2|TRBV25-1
ASSELGPRTGELF
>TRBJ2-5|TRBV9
ASSLYGGGGETQY
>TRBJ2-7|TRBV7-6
ASSPRTSGRDEQY
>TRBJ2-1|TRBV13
ASREGDRGQREQF
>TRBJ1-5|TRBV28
ASIRRGDQPQH
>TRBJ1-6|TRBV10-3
AIRVGTGDNSPLH
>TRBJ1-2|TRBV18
ASSPQGANYGYT
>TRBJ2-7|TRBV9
ASNEAGSTYEQY
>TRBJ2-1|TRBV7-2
ASSLLAGSSYNEQF
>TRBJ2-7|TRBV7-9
ASSLTDTAYEQY
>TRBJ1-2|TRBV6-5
ASQPGQGAYGYT
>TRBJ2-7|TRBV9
ASSPVGGAREQY
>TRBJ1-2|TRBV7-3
ASSHRGQVKGGYT
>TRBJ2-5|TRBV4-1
ASSHIDRGYQETQY
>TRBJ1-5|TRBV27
ASRFSGGSNQPQH
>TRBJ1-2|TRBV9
ASSVAQGSYGYT
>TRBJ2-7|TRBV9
ASSVDPDSALDEQY
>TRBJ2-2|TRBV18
ASLTGTINTGELF
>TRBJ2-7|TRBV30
ASVSPGQGEDEQY
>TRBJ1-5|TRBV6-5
ASSYYINQPQH
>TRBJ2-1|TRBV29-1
SVPAHRGLSSYNEQF